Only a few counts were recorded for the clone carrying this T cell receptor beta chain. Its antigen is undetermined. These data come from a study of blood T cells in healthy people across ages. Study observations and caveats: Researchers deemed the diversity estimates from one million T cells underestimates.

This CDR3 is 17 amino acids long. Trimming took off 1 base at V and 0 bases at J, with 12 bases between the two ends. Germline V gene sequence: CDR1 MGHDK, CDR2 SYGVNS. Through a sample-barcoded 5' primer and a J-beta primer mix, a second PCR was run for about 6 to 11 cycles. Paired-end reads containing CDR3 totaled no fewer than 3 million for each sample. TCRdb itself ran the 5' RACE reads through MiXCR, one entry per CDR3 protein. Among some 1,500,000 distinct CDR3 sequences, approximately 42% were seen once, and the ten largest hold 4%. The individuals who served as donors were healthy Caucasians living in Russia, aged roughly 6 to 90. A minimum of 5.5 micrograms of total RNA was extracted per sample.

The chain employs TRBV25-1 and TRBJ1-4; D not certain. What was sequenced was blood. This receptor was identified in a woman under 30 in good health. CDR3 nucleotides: TGTGCCAGCAGTGAATGGTTTCAGACCACAACTAATGAAAAACTGTTTTTT. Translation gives CASSEWFQTTTNEKLFF. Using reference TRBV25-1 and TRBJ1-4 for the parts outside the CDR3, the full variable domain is EADIYQTPRYLVIGTGKKITLECSQTMGHDKMYWYQQDPGMELHLIHYSYGVNSTEKGDLSSESTVSRIRTEHFPLTLESARPSHTSQYLCASSEWFQTTTNEKLFFGSGTQLSVL.